The 3 T cell receptor beta chains given below trace back to one sample, sequenced in a study of blood T cell repertoires in COVID-19. The table came from immunoSEQ multiplex PCR; TCRdb's copy has only in-frame clones and leaves some out. The data hold 200,000 to 250,000 clones, with roughly nine tenths observed a single time. The sequenced sample was PBMCs or T cells enriched from blood (not recorded which). The origin of the receptors is a man aged 30 to 39 who had recovered from COVID-19.

V gene TRBV5-4 combines with J gene TRBJ1-5; D call uncertain. CDR1 and CDR2 (germline): SGHNT, YYREEE (reference sequence). The CDR3 length is 18 residues. The V end was cut by 0 bases, the J end by 3 bases, with 19 bases between. In DNA, the CDR3 is TGTGCCAGCAGCTTGGCTCAACACATCCGGGGTATCAATCAGCCCCAGCATTTT. Protein product: CASSLAQHIRGINQPQHF.

This rearrangement joins TRBV7-2 to TRBJ1-2, with 7 bases aligning to TRBD1. CDR1 and CDR2 (germline): SGHTA, FQGNSA. The ends lost 7 bases at V and 7 bases at J; junction bases unmatched: 9. The CDR3 sequence is 13 residues long. CDR3 sequence: CASTLTGLSGYTF. The CDR3 region has the DNA TGTGCCAGCACCTTGACAGGGTTGTCTGGCTACACCTTC.

The V call is TRBV5-6, the J call TRBJ2-5, with a tentative D call TRBD2 (6 bases). The germline V gene encodes CDR1 SGHDT and CDR2 YYEEEE. The V end lost 4 bases, the J end lost 2 bases, and 9 bases lay between the germline ends. The CDR3 consists of 13 residues. The CDR3 here is CASSRGLQETQYF. The CDR3 nucleotides read TGTGCCAGCAGCCGGGGACTTCAAGAGACCCAGTACTTC.